These 2 T cell receptor beta chains were all obtained from the same sample, sequenced in a study of T-cell memory formation after mild COVID-19. Using its own MiXCR run on the 5' RACE reads, TCRdb lists one record per CDR3 protein. The table shows approximately 500,000 distinct CDR3 sequences, with about 23% occurring only once. Sample: PBMCs or a T cell subset sorted from them (not recorded which). These receptors were collected from an adult woman who had mild COVID-19 (a few samples of this study predate the infection). Cell type and time point are not known.

This chain uses TRBV4-1 with TRBJ2-4; D may be TRBD2 (7 bases). The CDR3 sequence is 16 residues long. V dropped 0 bases and J dropped 3 bases, with 12 bases sitting between them. Germline V lookup: CDR1 MGHRA, CDR2 YSYEKL. The CDR3 loop is CASSQESGGVKNIQYF. Written as DNA, the CDR3 is TGCGCCAGCAGCCAAGAATCGGGGGGCGTCAAAAACATTCAGTACTTC.

The rearrangement joins TRBV12-3 or TRBV12-4 to TRBJ2-2, with TRBD2 as a possible D gene (5 bases). The length of the CDR3 is 17 residues. V was cut by 3 bases and J by 0 bases, with 14 bases left in between. The CDR3 is CASSLYGGLANTGELFF. CDR3 in DNA: TGTGCCAGCAGTTTGTATGGCGGGCTCGCGAACACCGGGGAGCTGTTTTTT.